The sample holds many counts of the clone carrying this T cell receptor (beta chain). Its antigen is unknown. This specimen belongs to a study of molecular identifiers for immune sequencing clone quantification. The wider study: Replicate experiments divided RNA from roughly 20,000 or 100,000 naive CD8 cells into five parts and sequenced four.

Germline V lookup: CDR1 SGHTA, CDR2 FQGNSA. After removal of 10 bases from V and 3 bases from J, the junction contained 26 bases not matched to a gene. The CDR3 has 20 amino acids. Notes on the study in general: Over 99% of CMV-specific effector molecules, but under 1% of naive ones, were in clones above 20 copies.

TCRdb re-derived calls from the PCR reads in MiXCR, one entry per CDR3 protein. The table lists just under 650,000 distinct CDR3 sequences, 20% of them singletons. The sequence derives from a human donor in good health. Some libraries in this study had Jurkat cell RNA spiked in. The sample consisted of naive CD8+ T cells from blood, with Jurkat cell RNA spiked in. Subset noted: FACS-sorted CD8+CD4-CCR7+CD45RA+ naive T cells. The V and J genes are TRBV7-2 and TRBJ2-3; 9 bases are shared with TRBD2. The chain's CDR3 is CATRLPPPKREVSTTDTQYF. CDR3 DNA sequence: TGTGCCACCAGACTACCCCCCCCCAAGCGGGAGGTCTCCACGACAGATACGCAGTATTTT. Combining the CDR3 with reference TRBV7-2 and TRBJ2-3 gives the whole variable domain GAGVSQSPSNKVTEKGKDVELRCDPISGHTALYWYRQSLGQGLEFLIYFQGNSAPDKSGLPSDRFSAERTGGSVSTLTIQRTQQEDSAVYLCATRLPPPKREVSTTDTQYFGPGTRLTVL.